The clone carrying this TCR beta chain has just a few counts. Its antigen remains unidentified. The CDR3 is 15 residues long. Germline-derived CDR1 and CDR2 are MRHNA and SNTAGT. V dropped 6 bases and J dropped 4 bases, with 16 bases sitting between them. This sample was included in a study of OX40 agonist ivuxolimab in advanced cancers. The wider study: An agonistic anti-OX40 (CD134) antibody, ivuxolimab, was used to treat the patients. Prior therapy, whether anti-PD-1, anti-PD-L1 or anti-CTLA-4, was allowed, and roughly 40% had some. A diagnosis of hepatocellular carcinoma, melanoma, renal cell or head and neck cancer was present in dose-escalation patients. Study-wide results and limits: Among the lowest levels of clonal expansion were found in partial responders at 0.1-3.0 mg/kg.

Assay: immunoSEQ multiplex PCR; the TCRdb copy retains only in-frame clones and omits some. The sample contains about 35,000 clones, less than 90% of which appear only once. The chain joins TRBV6-4 to TRBJ1-5; the D gene is possibly TRBD1 (6 bases). Sequenced material: CD4+ or CD8+ T cells sorted from blood, taken in a trial of the OX40 agonist ivuxolimab. This TCR derives from an adult with an advanced solid tumor such as melanoma, head and neck, liver or kidney cancer. The CDR3 reads CASSINGGQNQPQHF. The CDR3 nucleotides are TGTGCCAGCAGCATCAATGGGGGCCAGAATCAGCCCCAGCATTTT.